This is a list of T cell receptor beta chains from one sample in a study of PD-L1 blockade in urothelial cancer. TCRdb's copy holds only in-frame clones and misses some; the assay was immunoSEQ multiplex PCR. The sample shows about 45,000 clones, approximately 88% of them seen only once. This material consisted of PBMCs, taken around atezolizumab (anti-PD-L1) treatment. The receptors here all came from an elderly man with urothelial cancer. The conserved cysteine and the conserved F or W are not part of the CDR3 here.

j_call: TRBJ2-2; v_call: TRBV28; cdr3_aa: ASSFGGPGELF
j_call: TRBJ2-1; v_call: TRBV28; cdr3_aa: ASKGLAYEQF
j_call: TRBJ2-6; v_call: TRBV5-6; cdr3_aa: ASSSPGQGAGANVLT
j_call: TRBJ2-3; v_call: TRBV9; cdr3_aa: ASSVGRGLDSTDTQY
j_call: TRBJ2-7; v_call: TRBV29-1; cdr3_aa: SAGTGIYEQY
j_call: TRBJ2-1; v_call: TRBV5-8; cdr3_aa: ASSLGGLAGAGEQF
j_call: TRBJ1-2; v_call: TRBV5-4; cdr3_aa: ASSTGQANYGYT
j_call: TRBJ2-5; v_call: TRBV5-1; cdr3_aa: ASSAGQGQTQY
j_call: TRBJ2-5; v_call: TRBV12-5; cdr3_aa: ASGSGTAQETQY
j_call: TRBJ2-5; v_call: TRBV11-2; cdr3_aa: ASSLRTSGVDTQY
j_call: TRBJ2-7; v_call: TRBV27; cdr3_aa: ASTLQGQGTYEQY
j_call: TRBJ2-3; v_call: TRBV7-2; cdr3_aa: ASSLGPNTDTQY
j_call: TRBJ2-7; v_call: TRBV7-2; cdr3_aa: ASSYSGEQY
j_call: TRBJ2-3; v_call: TRBV5-1; cdr3_aa: ASRYLTSGRADTQY
j_call: TRBJ2-1; v_call: TRBV10-3; cdr3_aa: AISSGQLTYNEQF
j_call: TRBJ2-6; v_call: TRBV7-2; cdr3_aa: ASSLGASGANVLT
j_call: TRBJ2-7; v_call: TRBV6-5; cdr3_aa: ASSYGSFDEQY
j_call: TRBJ2-5; v_call: TRBV14; cdr3_aa: ASSQLRGETQY
j_call: TRBJ1-4; v_call: TRBV9; cdr3_aa: ASSAGGGGNEKLF
j_call: TRBJ2-7; v_call: TRBV10-1; cdr3_aa: ASSEGSYEQY
j_call: TRBJ2-7; v_call: TRBV19; cdr3_aa: ASSIGRGYEQY
j_call: TRBJ2-3; v_call: TRBV7-9; cdr3_aa: ASSPRVETDTQY
j_call: TRBJ1-5; v_call: TRBV28; cdr3_aa: ASSLFRGGGRNSPQH
j_call: TRBJ2-7; v_call: TRBV18; cdr3_aa: ASSRGQGFGQY
j_call: TRBJ2-1; v_call: TRBV7-9; cdr3_aa: ASSLDGRAYNEQF
j_call: TRBJ2-2; v_call: TRBV7-2; cdr3_aa: ASSLGLAGDTGELF
j_call: TRBJ2-1; v_call: TRBV11-2; cdr3_aa: ASTPSWGVNEQF
j_call: TRBJ1-1; v_call: TRBV6-1; cdr3_aa: ASSEFRQKAEAF
j_call: TRBJ2-1; v_call: TRBV7-6; cdr3_aa: ASSLEGGLASWYEQF
j_call: TRBJ2-7; v_call: TRBV5-4; cdr3_aa: ASSLVSEGEQY
j_call: TRBJ1-1; v_call: TRBV18; cdr3_aa: ASSPSLGDPEAF
j_call: TRBJ2-2; v_call: TRBV5-1; cdr3_aa: ASGEVPNTGELF
j_call: TRBJ2-7; v_call: TRBV30; cdr3_aa: AWNRQGLSYEQY
j_call: TRBJ1-2; v_call: TRBV30; cdr3_aa: AWTAGPGNYGYT
j_call: TRBJ2-1; v_call: TRBV19; cdr3_aa: ASRRTSGKNNEQF
j_call: TRBJ2-7; v_call: TRBV5-5; cdr3_aa: ASSRTGYEQY
j_call: TRBJ2-3; v_call: TRBV5-1; cdr3_aa: ASSLTGPSGPDTQY
j_call: TRBJ2-5; v_call: TRBV14; cdr3_aa: ASSHPFGQEETQY
j_call: TRBJ2-7; v_call: TRBV5-1; cdr3_aa: ASSAAQGARGRY
j_call: TRBJ2-3; v_call: TRBV19; cdr3_aa: ASSIALEDTQY
j_call: TRBJ2-1; v_call: TRBV5-1; cdr3_aa: ASSLEASRTYNEQF
j_call: TRBJ1-1; v_call: TRBV10-2; cdr3_aa: ASIGSANTEAF
j_call: TRBJ2-7; v_call: TRBV10-2; cdr3_aa: ASKAGGPLEQY
j_call: TRBJ1-1; v_call: TRBV2; cdr3_aa: ASFLQGTEAF
j_call: TRBJ2-7; v_call: TRBV29-1; cdr3_aa: SPTRDNMSLPDVGYEQY
j_call: TRBJ2-5; v_call: TRBV5-4; cdr3_aa: ASSLGRPGIQETQY
j_call: TRBJ2-5; v_call: TRBV19; cdr3_aa: ASSRRLAGVWETQY
j_call: TRBJ2-1; v_call: TRBV5-4; cdr3_aa: ASSLSGSLDNEQF
j_call: TRBJ2-5; v_call: TRBV5-1; cdr3_aa: ASSFMTSGIKTQY
j_call: TRBJ2-7; v_call: TRBV6-5; cdr3_aa: ASSSVSSGSSYEQY
j_call: TRBJ1-1; v_call: TRBV5-1; cdr3_aa: ASSLGGQAEAF
j_call: TRBJ2-5; v_call: TRBV2; cdr3_aa: ASSARAQETQY
j_call: TRBJ2-7; v_call: TRBV30; cdr3_aa: AWTPSGTSGRAVIAAG
j_call: TRBJ1-1; v_call: TRBV10-3; cdr3_aa: AIRGTGWGNTEAF